This TCR beta chain was documented in a study of shared clonotypes between healthy human individuals (dated by TCRdb to the early 2020s). Context from the whole study: Three men and a couple of women, aged 18 to 49 years, made up the cohort. For each donor, three plates each were used for CD4 naive and CD4 memory, two plates were used for CD8 naive, and one plate was used for CD8 memory. The study deeply sequenced blood TCR repertoires of about five healthy adults to estimate repertoire size and the extent of clonotype sharing between individuals. Different laboratories and diverse techniques were used to prepare libraries and sequence TCR repertoires, to increase sequencing depth and limit assay-specific biases. Leukapheresis yielded between about 0.9 and 9.5 billion PBMCs per donor. Overall study outcomes, separate from this receptor: Incomplete sequencing was indicated by rarefaction of sorted-subset datasets, despite the large sequencing depth. Sampling was restricted to blood, and TCR repertoires in tissues likely differ from the TCR repertoires found in blood. Compared with non-shared clonotypes, the clonotypes found in all four sorted-subset donors had higher generation probabilities. Pairwise subsampling led to the expectation that sequencing depth would affect the degree of clonotype sharing among donors. Across a handful of donors, approximately 5% of naive CD4, roughly 3.5% of naive CD8, around 2.1% of memory CD4, and 0.3% to 0.45% of memory CD8 clonotypes were shared. Larger estimated clonotype richness was generally found for naive subsets than for memory subsets. The small number of donors limited the genetic and exposure-history diversity represented.

Measured from the cysteine to the phenylalanine, the CDR3 is 15 residues long. The kept DNA is CDR3 alone, 45 bases in frame from the first base. The CDR1 and CDR2 encoded by the germline V gene (reference sequence) are LNHDA and SQIVND. Unmatched junction bases come to 16, with V trimmed by 6 bases and J by 11 bases. Using the deep immunoSEQ assay, TCR CDR3 regions were amplified from genomic DNA by multiplex PCR. Extracted genomic DNA from each cell subset was spread evenly across all wells of several immunoSEQ 96-well plates, with each plate serving as a replicate. For sorted subsets, around 0.2 ug of genomic DNA, equivalent to some 30,000 T cell genomes, went into each replicate PCR. The purified libraries were quantified using a Qubit 3.0 fluorometer, sized with a Bioanalyzer 2100, and then quantified again using the KAPA Library Quantification kit. Every immunoSEQ 96-well plate was sequenced on a separate single-read 150-cycle Illumina NextSeq 550 flow cell. Per the source publication's procedure: Because the immunoSEQ output held only junctional sequences and lacked quality scores, the filtering could not match the filtering applied to full-length reads. Sequences were annotated with PyIR, a Python wrapper for IgBLAST v1.9, using IMGT germline references to assign V/J genes and CDR3. Reads with weak V/J assignments (E-value above 1e-6), missing CDR3, stop codons, out-of-frame junctions, or ambiguous translated residues were removed. A V3J clonotype was defined by an identical inferred V gene, J gene, and CDR3 amino acid sequence. The percentage overlap between two repertoires was calculated by dividing the number of shared unique clonotypes by the size of the smaller repertoire. RTK rarefaction, the Chao1 estimator, and Recon v2.1 estimates of unobserved clonotypes were used to assess repertoire richness. Generation probabilities were computed with OLGA for all TCRbeta clonotypes obtained by the gDNA method from several donors. TCRdb retrieved this table from immuneACCESS and kept in-frame rearrangements only. Not all clones are present; in checked studies, unresolved V genes account for under half, and no reason is known for the remainder. V and J calls and clone size are copied from that table; D and trimming were computed from the DNA. The sample table shows 950,000 to 1,100,000 clones, and 65% to 75% are seen once. The ten most abundant clones make up approximately 1.5% of the sample.

Donors were healthy HIV-negative adults with no recently reported acute infections or vaccinations. Every donor was a Caucasian adult living in Nashville, Tennessee, USA. CD4+ T cells were enriched by magnetic negative selection, after which naive cells were positively selected on CD45RA and the negative fraction was taken as the memory subset. Blood was collected by leukapheresis, and PBMCs were isolated by Ficoll-Histopaque density gradient centrifugation and then cryopreserved in liquid nitrogen vapor phase. Analytical flow cytometry was used to check the purity and quantity of every magnetically sorted T cell population. Each sorted fraction had its genomic DNA isolated and then quantified by UV absorbance on a Nanodrop 2000c. As concerns this clone: Its antigen is unknown. Base qualities are missing; no much larger clone stands one base away.

The rearrangement combines TRBV19 with TRBJ1-5; TRBD1 aligns with 7 central bases. Source material: memory CD4+ T cells sorted from blood. The cell subset or site label, as the study defines it: CD45RA-negative fraction. This TCR derives from a man aged 18 to 30 in good health. The nucleotide sequence is given as TGTGCCAGTAGGACAGGAGGGGGCGTACAAGGGGCCCAGCATTTT. It codes for CASRTGGGVQGAQHF.